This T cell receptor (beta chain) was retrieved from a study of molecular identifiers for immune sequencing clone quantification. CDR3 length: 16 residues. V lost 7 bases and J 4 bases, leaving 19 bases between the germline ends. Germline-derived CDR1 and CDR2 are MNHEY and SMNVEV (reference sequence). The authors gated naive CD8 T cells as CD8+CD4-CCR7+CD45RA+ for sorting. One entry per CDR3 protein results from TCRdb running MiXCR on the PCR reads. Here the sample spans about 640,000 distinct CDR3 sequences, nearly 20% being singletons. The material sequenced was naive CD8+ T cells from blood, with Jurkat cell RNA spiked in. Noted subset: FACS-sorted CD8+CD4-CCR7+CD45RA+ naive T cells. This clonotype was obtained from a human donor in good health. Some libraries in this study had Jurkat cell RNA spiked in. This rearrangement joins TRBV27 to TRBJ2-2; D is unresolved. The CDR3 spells CASKATDVEFTGELFF. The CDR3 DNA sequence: TGTGCCAGCAAAGCCACAGATGTAGAGTTCACCGGGGAGCTGTTTTTT.